The 8 T cell receptor beta chains presented below share a single source sample, sequenced in a study of T cells in localized non-small cell lung cancer. Clones were read by immunoSEQ multiplex PCR, and TCRdb kept only the in-frame ones, dropping some. The data hold tens of thousands of clones, with approximately 94% observed a single time. The material was peripheral blood, obtained before any cancer treatment. All receptors derive from a woman aged 35-75 years with stage I lung adenocarcinoma.

The genes are TRBV7-3 and TRBJ2-1; TRBD2 matches at 15 bases. Germline V CDR1 and CDR2: SGHTA, FQGTGA. The J segment lost 8 bases and the V segment lost 6 bases, leaving 2 bases of the junction unmatched. The length of the CDR3 is 14 residues. CDR3 region: CASRRTSGGDEQFF. The CDR3 DNA reads as TGTGCCAGCAGAAGGACTAGCGGGGGGGATGAGCAGTTCTTC.

The rearrangement joins TRBV28 to TRBJ1-2; TRBD1 agrees at 8 bases. This CDR3 is built from 18 residues. From germline, CDR1 is MDHEN and CDR2 SYDVKM. Germline trimming cut 1 base from V and 2 bases from J; bases unmatched to any gene: 12. In DNA, the CDR3 is TGTGCCAGCAGTTTATTAAGGCAGGGGGCGGATTTAAACTATGGCTACACCTTC. Translating it yields CASSLLRQGADLNYGYTF.

This clone was seen once. This sequence joins TRBV6-5 and TRBJ2-7, with D possibly matching TRBD1 (6 bases). The CDR3 runs to 8 residues. Germline V CDR1 and CDR2: MNHEY, SVGAGI. CDR3 nucleotides: TGTGAGAGGGGGGAGCAGTACTTC. This gives the protein CERGEQYF.

The genes are TRBV9 and TRBJ1-4; no clear D gene. This CDR3 region has 16 residues. V was cut by 0 bases and J by 7 bases, with 16 bases left in between. CDR1 and CDR2 from the germline V gene are SGDLS and YYNGEE. The CDR3 bases are TGTGCCAGCAGCGTAGGCACTAATTCAGGCGGTGAAAAACTGTTTTTT. Translation: CASSVGTNSGGEKLFF. Complete variable domain (other parts from reference TRBV9 and TRBJ1-4): DSGVTQTPKHLITATGQRVTLRCSPRSGDLSVYWYQQSLDQGLQFLIQYYNGEERAKGNILERFSAQQFPDLHSELNLSSLELGDSALYFCASSVGTNSGGEKLFFGSGTQLSVL.

A few counts support this clone. As DNA, the CDR3 is TGTGCCAGCAGCCTTGGGACTAGCGGGAGCTTAGATGAGCAGTTCTTC. Translation: CASSLGTSGSLDEQFF. The rearrangement joins TRBV7-9 to TRBJ2-1, with 14 positions matching TRBD2. Trimming removed 5 bases from V and 8 bases from J; junction bases left unmatched: 8. CDR1 is SEHNR and CDR2 is FQNEAQ in the germline V gene (reference sequence). The CDR3 spans 16 residues.

This clone was seen a single time. The chain's CDR3 is CASSGTGANNEQFF. CDR3 nucleotide sequence: TGCGCCAGCAGCGGGACAGGGGCCAACAATGAGCAGTTCTTC. The chain is built from TRBV5-1 and TRBJ2-1; the match to TRBD1 covers 10 bases. Germline CDR1 reads SGHRS; CDR2 reads YFSETQ. CDR3 length: 14 amino acids. V shed 4 bases, J shed 5 bases, and the junction held 3 bases outside the gene matches.

This chain uses TRBV18 with TRBJ2-1; D is undetermined. The CDR3 covers 15 residues. Germline values: CDR1 KGHSH, CDR2 LQKENI. V was pared by 6 bases and J by 0 bases, with 12 bases between. The CDR3 DNA sequence: TGTGCCAGCTCCCTGCTAGAGAGCTCCTACAATGAGCAGTTCTTC. This codes for CASSLLESSYNEQFF.

V usage is TRBV12-5 and J usage is TRBJ2-6, with 7 bases matching TRBD1. V trimming: 2 bases; J trimming: 0 bases; junction bases outside the gene matches: 10. Germline values: CDR1 LGHNT, CDR2 FRNRAP. CDR3 size: 19 residues. The CDR3 is CASGLSTGIRVSGANVLTF. The CDR3 bases are TGTGCTAGTGGTTTGTCGACAGGGATAAGGGTCTCTGGGGCCAACGTCCTGACTTTC.